This note documents a single T cell receptor beta chain sequence. TCRdb re-derived calls from the RT-PCR reads in MiXCR, one entry per CDR3 protein. The table includes some 550,000 distinct CDR3 sequences, under 25% detected once. This specimen comes from a study of response to subunit inactivated influenza vaccine. The CDR3 spans 14 residues. Between the trimmed V and J ends, which lost 5 bases and 5 bases, there was a span of 18 bases. Germline V gene sequence: CDR1 DFQATT, CDR2 SNEGSKA (reference sequence). These sequences were also reported in another study, on T cells expressing NK-cell markers. From that report: Making the TCR beta cDNA relied on 5'RACE template switching with UMIs. Sequencing of TCR beta repertoires drew on sorted CD3+CD56+NKG2C+, CD3+CD56+NKG2C- and CD3+CD56-NKG2C+ T cells. Top CD8+ clonotypes included the dominant CD3+CD56+NKG2C+ clonotypes in five to seven donors. The leading position in the CD3+CD56-NKG2C+ fraction of a handful of donors also went to these clonotypes. It is unclear if expanded NKG2C-expressing clones target HCMV antigens.

The specimen was CD4+ T cells sorted from PBMCs, collected approximately 13 days after vaccination. The chain joins TRBV20-1 to TRBJ2-5; tentatively, D is TRBD2 (6 bases). The receptor was isolated from a man aged 45-60 years who received an inactivated influenza vaccine. The CDR3 is CSAAGALGGETQYF. The CDR3 DNA reads TGCAGTGCTGCCGGGGCTCTCGGGGGTGAGACCCAGTACTTC.